The rows below give T cell receptor beta chains drawn from one sample of a study of T cells in Graves' hyperthyroidism and ophthalmopathy. TCRdb re-called the multiplex PCR reads through MiXCR, storing one row per CDR3 protein. The sample carries a few hundred thousand distinct CDR3 sequences, 17% recorded once. Sequenced sample: blood. The receptors were gathered from a woman in her 50s with Graves' hyperthyroidism. The CDR3 runs from the conserved cysteine through the conserved F or W. D genes are given only for firm matches. The size field is filled for only some rows; it gives once, few, many or a size class.

size	D	V	J	DNA	CDR3
many	NA	TRBV7-9	TRBJ2-3	TGTGCCAGCACCCCTCGCCCTAGGGGCCCAGATACGCAGTATTTT	CASTPRPRGPDTQYF
many	TRBD1	TRBV18	TRBJ1-1	TGTGCCAGCTCACCACCTACCCTGGGACAGTTTAACACTGAAGCTTTCTTT	CASSPPTLGQFNTEAFF
many	NA	TRBV11-2	TRBJ2-1	TGTGCCAGCAGCTTAGAGTCAGGGCTTGAGCAGTTCTTC	CASSLESGLEQFF
many	NA	TRBV19	TRBJ2-7	TGTGCCAGTAGTCGAAGGGCCGGGGAATACGAGCAGTACTTC	CASSRRAGEYEQYF
few	NA	TRBV5-6	TRBJ2-1	TGTGCCAGCAGCTTGGGGCGGCGCTCCTACAATGAGCAGTTCTTC	CASSLGRRSYNEQFF
many	NA	TRBV11-2	TRBJ2-1	TGTGCCAGCAGCTTAGGGATAAGCCTCTCCTACAATGAGCAGTTCTTC	CASSLGISLSYNEQFF
many	TRBD2	TRBV11-2	TRBJ2-1	TGTGCCAGCAGCTTTAGCGGGAGGGACAATGAGCAGTTCTTC	CASSFSGRDNEQFF
NA	NA	TRBV6-1	TRBJ2-1	TGTGCCAGCAGGGACTCATCCTACAATGAGCAGTTCTTC	CASRDSSYNEQFF
few	NA	TRBV27	TRBJ1-2	TGTGCCAGCAGTATCGACCCTAACTATGGCTACACCTTC	CASSIDPNYGYTF
few	NA	TRBV5-1	TRBJ1-1	TGCGCCAGCAGCTCCGACGCAGTGAACACTGAAGCTTTCTTT	CASSSDAVNTEAFF
NA	NA	TRBV12-3/TRBV12-4	TRBJ2-5	TGTGCCAGCAGGCCGGAAGCGGGCGGAGAGACCCAGTACTTC	CASRPEAGGETQYF
many	NA	TRBV6-2/TRBV6-3	TRBJ1-1	TGTGCCAGCAGGAATCCTATGACAGATGAAGCTTTCTTT	CASRNPMTDEAFF
NA	TRBD1	TRBV11-2	TRBJ2-5	TGTGCCAGCAGACAGGGGGTAGAAGAGACCCAGTACTTC	CASRQGVEETQYF
many	NA	TRBV3-1	TRBJ1-4	TGTGCCAGCAGCGGATGGGGCTCAGGTGAAAAACTGTTTTTT	CASSGWGSGEKLFF
few	NA	TRBV12-3/TRBV12-4	TRBJ2-1	TGTGCCAGCAGAGATAGTGGCCTCGGAGTCAATGAGCAGTTCTTC	CASRDSGLGVNEQFF
once	NA	TRBV18	TRBJ2-3	TGTGCCAGCTCACTTTCACCTGCTGTCACAGATACGCAGTATTTT	CASSLSPAVTDTQYF
many	NA	TRBV20-1	TRBJ2-7	TGCAGTGCTAGTTTTACTCCAACCTACGAGCAGTACTTC	CSASFTPTYEQYF
few	NA	TRBV27	TRBJ2-1	TGTGCCAGCTCGAAGGATCTCAATGAGCAGTTCTTC	CASSKDLNEQFF
NA	TRBD2	TRBV20-1	TRBJ2-5	TGCAGTGCTAGAGTTTGGCTAGCGGGGGATGAGGAGACCCAGTACTTC	CSARVWLAGDEETQYF
many	NA	TRBV3-1	TRBJ1-1	TGTGCCAGCAGCCAGAGGGTACGGGGCACTGAAGCTTTCTTT	CASSQRVRGTEAFF